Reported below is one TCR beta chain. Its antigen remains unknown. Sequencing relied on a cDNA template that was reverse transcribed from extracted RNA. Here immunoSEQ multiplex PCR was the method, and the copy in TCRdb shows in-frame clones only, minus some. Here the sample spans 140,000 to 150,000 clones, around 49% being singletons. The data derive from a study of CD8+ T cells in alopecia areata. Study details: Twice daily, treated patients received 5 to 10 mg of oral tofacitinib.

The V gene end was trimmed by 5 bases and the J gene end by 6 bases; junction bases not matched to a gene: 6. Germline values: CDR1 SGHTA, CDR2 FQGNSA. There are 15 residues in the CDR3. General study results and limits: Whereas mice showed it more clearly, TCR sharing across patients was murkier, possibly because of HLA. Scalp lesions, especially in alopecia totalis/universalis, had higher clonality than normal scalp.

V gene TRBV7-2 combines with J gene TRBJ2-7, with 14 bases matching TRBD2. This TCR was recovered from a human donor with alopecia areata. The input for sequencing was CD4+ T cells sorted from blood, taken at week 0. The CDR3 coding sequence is TGTGCCAGCAGCCCGGGACTAGCGGGAGCCTTCGAGCAGTACTTC. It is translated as CASSPGLAGAFEQYF.